The next 25 T cell receptor beta chains were all read from a single sample in a study of cytomegalovirus exposure and HLA in healthy donors. This PCR relied on a set of 60 Vbeta primers and 13 Jbeta primers. Generated by immunoSEQ multiplex PCR, the TCRdb table keeps only in-frame clones and is missing some. The sample gives 200,000 to 250,000 clones, 75% of which show up once; 1.8% is in the top ten. The specimen sequenced was PBMCs. These receptors were collected from a woman aged 25 to 45 in good health and CMV-seronegative.

The V gene is TRBV30, the J gene TRBJ2-2, with TRBD2 matching over 9 bases. CDR1 GTSNPN and CDR2 SVGIG come from the germline V gene (reference sequence). J lost 6 bases, V lost 2 bases, and 7 bases had no gene match. The CDR3 length is 15 residues. CDR3 sequence reads: CAWSPGLARAGELFF. The CDR3 region has the DNA TGTGCCTGGAGTCCAGGACTAGCGAGAGCCGGGGAGCTGTTTTTT.

The genes are TRBV4-1 and TRBJ1-1; D ambiguous. This CDR3 region has 14 residues. Trimming took 1 base from V and 5 from J, leaving 11 bases between them. Germline CDR1 and CDR2: MGHRA and YSYEKL. The CDR3 here is CASSQGKGRTEAFF. The CDR3 bases are TGCGCCAGCAGCCAAGGTAAAGGGAGAACTGAAGCTTTCTTT.

This clone was seen only a few times. The V gene is TRBV5-4, the J gene TRBJ2-5, with D perhaps TRBD1 (5 bases). Trimming removed 3 bases from V and 5 bases from J, with 8 bases in between. The CDR3 runs 12 residues. The V gene's germline CDR1 is SGHNT and CDR2 YYREEE (reference sequence). The CDR3 coding sequence is TGTGCCAGCAGCTCTCACAGGGAGACCCAGTACTTC. This encodes CASSSHRETQYF.

The chain is built from TRBV7-9 and TRBJ1-1; D is ambiguous. Germline CDR1 and CDR2: SEHNR and FQNEAQ (reference sequence). V was cut by 6 bases and J by 1 base, with 9 bases left in between. This CDR3 comprises 13 residues. The CDR3 here is CASSASGNTEAFF. The CDR3 region has the DNA TGTGCCAGCAGTGCCTCGGGGAACACTGAAGCTTTCTTT. The whole variable domain, filled in from reference TRBV7-9 and TRBJ1-1, reads DTGVSQNPRHKITKRGQNVTFRCDPISEHNRLYWYRQTLGQGPEFLTYFQNEAQLEKSRLLSDRFSAERPKGSFSTLEIQRTEQGDSAMYLCASSASGNTEAFFGQGTRLTVV.

The V and J genes are TRBV7-9 and TRBJ2-1, with TRBD2 identical over 10 bases. This CDR3 has 19 residues. Unmatched junction bases numbered 15, after V lost 7 bases and J lost 0 bases. Germline CDR1 reads SEHNR; CDR2 reads FQNEAQ (reference sequence). CDR3 region: CASNFVVAGGLSSYNEQFF. CDR3 bases: TGTGCCAGCAACTTTGTAGTAGCGGGGGGCCTGAGCTCCTACAATGAGCAGTTCTTC. Full variable domain (missing parts from reference TRBV7-9 and TRBJ2-1): DTGVSQNPRHKITKRGQNVTFRCDPISEHNRLYWYRQTLGQGPEFLTYFQNEAQLEKSRLLSDRFSAERPKGSFSTLEIQRTEQGDSAMYLCASNFVVAGGLSSYNEQFFGPGTRLTVL.

The V gene is TRBV7-9, the J gene TRBJ2-1; 11 nucleotides agree with TRBD2. CDR3 length equals 19 residues. J lost 0 bases, V lost 2 bases, and 9 bases had no gene match. The germline CDR1 and CDR2 sequences are SEHNR and FQNEAQ (reference sequence). The CDR3 loop reads CASSLLAGGPTSSYNEQFF. The CDR3 DNA reads TGTGCCAGCAGCTTATTAGCGGGAGGGCCAACAAGCTCCTACAATGAGCAGTTCTTC.

This clone was counted only a few times. V usage is TRBV21-1 and J usage is TRBJ2-7; no DNA check was done on the table's D call, TRBD2. TRBV21-1 is a documented pseudogene. This CDR3 region has 14 residues. CDR3 residues: CASSSRGFRYEQYF. For the CDR3, the DNA is TGTGCCAGCAGCTCTCGGGGGTTCAGATACGAGCAGTACTTC.

V gene TRBV29-1 combines with J gene TRBJ1-2, with D possibly being TRBD1 (5 bases). CDR1 is SQVTM, CDR2 ANQGSEA, per germline. Trimming took off 5 bases at V and 0 bases at J, with 10 bases between the two ends. This CDR3 has 13 amino acids. The CDR3 DNA reads TGCAGCGTTAACTTAGGGGCTAACTATGGCTACACCTTC. It specifies CSVNLGANYGYTF. The variable domain in full, completed from reference TRBV29-1 and TRBJ1-2, reads SAVISQKPSRDICQRGTSLTIQCQVDSQVTMMFWYRQQPGQSLTLIATANQGSEATYESGFVIDKFPISRPNLTFSTLTVSNMSPEDSSIYLCSVNLGANYGYTFGSGTRLTVV.

The V and J genes are TRBV7-9 and TRBJ2-3; TRBD2 matches at 13 bases. The germline gives CDR1 SEHNR, CDR2 FQNEAQ (reference sequence). Trimming took 4 bases from V and 6 from J; bases not matched to a gene: 4. This CDR3 comprises 15 residues. As DNA, the CDR3 is TGTGCCAGCAGCTCGACTAGCGGGGGGCCGGATACGCAGTATTTT. Translated: CASSSTSGGPDTQYF.

J is TRBJ2-7 and V is TRBV6-5; TRBD2 aligns across 8 bases. Losses at the gene ends were 2 bases for V and 2 bases for J; bases not matched to a gene: 2. Germline CDR1 MNHEY, CDR2 SVGAGI. This CDR3 is 14 amino acids long. The CDR3 sequence is CASSYREGPYEQYF. CDR3 bases: TGTGCCAGCAGTTACCGGGAGGGCCCCTACGAGCAGTACTTC.

The gene calls are TRBV4-1 and TRBJ1-5, with 8 bases that match TRBD1. V trimming: 5 bases; J trimming: 5 bases; junction bases outside the gene matches: 2. The CDR3 covers 13 residues. The germline V gene encodes CDR1 MGHRA and CDR2 YSYEKL. In nucleotides, the CDR3 is TGCGCCAGCAGCTCGACAGGGGATCAGCCCCAGCATTTT. Its translation: CASSSTGDQPQHF.

CDR3 coding DNA: TGCAGCGTTGAGGCGGACAACTCCTACGAGCAGTACTTC. Protein sequence: CSVEADNSYEQYF. V and J are TRBV29-1 and TRBJ2-7; a weak D match, TRBD1 (5 bases). Germline V lookup: CDR1 SQVTM, CDR2 ANQGSEA. CDR3 size: 13 residues. V shed 3 bases and J shed 0 bases, with 9 bases lying between them.

The J gene is TRBJ1-5, the V gene TRBV30; TRBD1 is a possible D gene (5 bases). V was clipped by 1 base and J by 11 bases, with 18 bases between them. The V gene's germline CDR1 is GTSNPN and CDR2 SVGIG (reference sequence). The CDR3 has 14 amino acids. The DNA of the CDR3 is TGTGCCTGGAGTGCGGGACCGGGGGGGGAGACCCAGCATTTT. Its translation is CAWSAGPGGETQHF.

V usage is TRBV9 and J usage is TRBJ1-3; 7 bases match TRBD1. Germline V gene data show CDR1 as SGDLS and CDR2 as YYNGEE. Losses at the gene ends were 0 bases for V and 2 bases for J; bases not matched to a gene: 5. The CDR3 spans 16 residues. The CDR3 loop is CASSVDSGTAGNTIYF. Written as DNA, the CDR3 is TGTGCCAGCAGCGTAGATTCCGGGACAGCTGGAAACACCATATATTTT.

The rearrangement joins TRBV29-1 to TRBJ2-5; D might be TRBD2 (7 bases). The germline V gene encodes CDR1 SQVTM and CDR2 ANQGSEA. The CDR3 covers 15 residues. The V end was cut by 6 bases, the J end by 3 bases, with 20 bases between. The CDR3 sequence: CSVGVIGGGEETQYF. CDR3 in DNA: TGCAGCGTCGGGGTCATAGGGGGGGGCGAAGAGACCCAGTACTTC.

This chain connects TRBV30 to TRBJ2-7; the match to TRBD1 covers 7 bases. Germline CDR1 GTSNPN, CDR2 SVGIG (reference sequence). The trim removed 6 bases at V and 4 bases at J, leaving 12 bases unmatched. CDR3 length: 14 amino acids. CDR3 amino acids: CACLTGEIDYEQYF. The DNA of the CDR3 is TGTGCCTGCCTAACAGGGGAGATCGATTACGAGCAGTACTTC.

This clone was detected only a few times. This sequence joins TRBV5-3 and TRBJ2-2, with 10 bases identical to TRBD1. TRBV5-3 is an open reading frame, and its role is uncertain. CDR3 size: 14 residues. J was trimmed by 7 bases and V by 0 bases; bases with no gene match: 0. The CDR3 sequence is CARSLGDRGGELFF. In DNA form, the CDR3 reads TGTGCCAGAAGCTTGGGGGACAGGGGCGGGGAGCTGTTTTTT.

The V gene is TRBV27, the J gene TRBJ2-1; 7 bases align to TRBD2. The CDR3 has 15 residues. Germline V gene lookup returns CDR1 MNHEY and CDR2 SMNVEV (reference sequence). After removal of 4 bases from V and 7 bases from J, the junction contained 10 bases not matched to a gene. The CDR3 nucleotides are TGTGCCAGCAGTTCAGCGGGGACTTTAGGTAATGAGCAGTTCTTC. It translates to CASSSAGTLGNEQFF.

The gene calls are TRBV11-2 and TRBJ1-1, with TRBD1 matching 7 bases. V trimming: 5 bases; J trimming: 0 bases; junction bases outside the gene matches: 15. Germline-derived CDR1 and CDR2 are SGHAT and FQNNGV. The CDR3 length is 18 residues. CDR3 nucleotide sequence: TGTGCCAGCAGCAGCCACAGGGGACCCTCCCTCATGAACACTGAAGCTTTCTTT. Protein sequence: CASSSHRGPSLMNTEAFF.

The count of this clone is one. This sequence joins TRBV5-4 and TRBJ2-4, with 7 positions matching TRBD1. J lost 1 base, V lost 0 bases, and 1 base had no gene match. Germline values: CDR1 SGHNT, CDR2 YYREEE (reference sequence). The length of the CDR3 is 15 residues. DNA for the CDR3: TGTGCCAGCAGCTTGGAGGGGGCTGCCAAAAACATTCAGTACTTC. Translation: CASSLEGAAKNIQYF.

The CDR3 coding sequence is TGCGCCAGCAGCCAAGAAGGGACTAGAATGTACAATGAGCAGTTCTTC. Its translation is CASSQEGTRMYNEQFF. The genes are TRBV4-1 and TRBJ2-1; TRBD2 matches at 8 bases. The germline V gene encodes CDR1 MGHRA and CDR2 YSYEKL. The CDR3 spans 16 residues. V shed 0 bases and J 4 bases; nucleotides not matched to a gene: 5.

V and J are TRBV5-1 and TRBJ1-2; TRBD1 matches at 7 bases. This CDR3 spans 13 amino acids. In germline, CDR1 is SGHRS, CDR2 YFSETQ. V was pared by 4 bases and J by 4 bases, with 4 bases of the junction left unmatched. CDR3 region: CASSPDRLYGYTF. CDR3 bases: TGCGCCAGCAGCCCGGACAGGCTCTATGGCTACACCTTC.

This chain uses TRBV5-1 with TRBJ1-1, with TRBD1 identical over 7 bases. Per the germline V gene, CDR1 is SGHRS and CDR2 is YFSETQ. CDR3 length: 14 amino acids. The junction had 2 bases not matched to a gene; V was cut back by 1 base and J by 2 bases. The CDR3 spells CASSLQGGNTEAFF. The DNA for the CDR3 is TGCGCCAGCAGCTTGCAGGGGGGAAACACTGAAGCTTTCTTT.

V is TRBV5-6 and J is TRBJ2-6; a possible D gene is TRBD2 (5 bases). The germline V and J ends were trimmed by 4 bases and 2 bases, with 22 bases remaining between them. CDR3 length: 19 residues. Germline loops: CDR1 SGHDT, CDR2 YYEEEE. The CDR3 DNA reads as TGTGCCAGCAGCGGCCCCCCGAGACTATCAAAACCTGGGGCCAACGTCCTGACTTTC. It yields the protein CASSGPPRLSKPGANVLTF.

The rearrangement links TRBV11-3 to TRBJ2-5; TRBD1 is a possible D gene (6 bases). The CDR3 has 15 residues. Trimming shortened V by 1 base and J by 2 bases, and 11 bases separated the two germline ends. In germline, CDR1 is SGHNT, CDR2 YENEEA. In DNA, the CDR3 is TGTGCCAGCAGCTTAGGACAGGCCGAACAAGAGACCCAGTACTTC. Translating gives CASSLGQAEQETQYF.